One and the same sample provided the 31 T cell receptor beta chains below, sequenced in a study of cytomegalovirus exposure and HLA in healthy donors. PCR primers comprised 60 Vbeta and 13 Jbeta primers. Method: immunoSEQ multiplex PCR; TCRdb's copy keeps in-frame clones and lacks some. The sample lists about 59,000 clones; about 83% were seen once. The source material was PBMCs. The receptors originated from a human donor in good health.

This clone was observed a single time. This sequence joins TRBV7-3 and TRBJ2-7; 7 bases map to TRBD2. CDR1 is SGHTA and CDR2 is FQGTGA in the germline V gene. J gave up 8 bases and V 5 bases, and 15 bases lay outside the gene matches. The CDR3 sequence is 15 residues long. The CDR3 nucleotides are TGTGCCAGCAGCCCAAACGGGGAGGGTCTTACGAAGCAGTACTTC. As protein: CASSPNGEGLTKQYF.

The gene calls are TRBV6-5 and TRBJ2-7; TRBD1 might be the D (6 bases). The germline V gene encodes CDR1 MNHEY and CDR2 SVGAGI. CDR3 length: 12 residues. Deletions cut 11 bases from V and 4 bases from J, with 15 bases between. The CDR3: CADRHRSYEQYF. CDR3 nucleotide sequence: TGTGCCGACAGGCACAGGAGTTACGAGCAGTACTTC.

In its sample, this clone was seen a few times. The rearrangement links TRBV19 to TRBJ2-1; TRBD2 aligns across 8 bases. Germline CDR1 is LNHDA and CDR2 is SQIVND (reference sequence). V was pared by 6 bases and J by 7 bases, with 8 bases of the junction left unmatched. The CDR3 has 14 amino acids. The CDR3 DNA reads TGTGCCAGTAGCCCCAGCGGGAGAAGGAATGAGCAGTTCTTC. Residues: CASSPSGRRNEQFF.

The CDR3 sequence is CASSRVERLNTEAFF. The CDR3 DNA follows: TGTGCCAGCAGCCGGGTCGAGAGGTTGAACACTGAAGCTTTCTTT. The J gene is TRBJ1-1, the V gene TRBV5-4, with D hard to call. CDR1 is SGHNT, CDR2 YYREEE, per germline (reference sequence). Trimming took off 4 bases at V and 0 bases at J, with 13 bases between the two ends. The CDR3 extends over 15 amino acids.

A note on this clone: A junction boundary mismatches the germline segment, possibly from a read error. J is TRBJ2-7 and V is TRBV7-9; D may be TRBD1 (6 bases). The germline V gene has CDR1 SEHNR and CDR2 FQNEAQ (reference sequence). This CDR3 spans 14 amino acids. The DNA for the CDR3 is TGTTCCAGCAGCTCTCGGGGACAAAGTCACGAGCAGTACTTC. Amino acid sequence: CSSSSRGQSHEQYF.

Remarks on this clone: It is likely a read error, because the conserved phenylalanine at the end of the CDR3 is missing. The chain is built from TRBV2 and TRBJ1-6, with 7 nucleotides matching TRBD1. This CDR3 has 14 residues. Germline CDR1 is SNHLY and CDR2 is FYNNEI. V was pared by 5 bases and J by 7 bases, with 5 bases of the junction left unmatched. CDR3: CASSLGTENSPLHS. Written as DNA, the CDR3 is TGTGCCAGCAGTCTGGGGACAGAAAATTCACCCCTCCACTCT.

The V call is TRBV5-1, the J call TRBJ1-1; tentative D call: TRBD1 (6 bases). The CDR3 length is 14 residues. The ends were cut back, 4 bases at V and 1 base at J, with 11 bases in the middle. Germline V CDR1 and CDR2: SGHRS, YFSETQ. The CDR3 DNA sequence: TGCGCCAGCAGCCCGGGACAACCGAACACTGAAGCTTTCTTT. Encoded protein: CASSPGQPNTEAFF. Together with reference TRBV5-1 and TRBJ1-1, the CDR3 gives the full variable domain: KAGVTQTPRYLIKTRGQQVTLSCSPISGHRSVSWYQQTPGQGLQFLFEYFSETQRNKGNFPGRFSGRQFSNSRSEMNVSTLELGDSALYLCASSPGQPNTEAFFGQGTRLTVV.

The chain employs TRBV2 and TRBJ1-2; the match to TRBD1 covers 7 bases. The ends lost 11 bases at V and 3 bases at J; junction bases unmatched: 9. This CDR3 contains 13 residues. In germline, CDR1 is SNHLY, CDR2 FYNNEI. The CDR3 sequence is CAAGGFQDYGYTF. The CDR3 DNA follows: TGTGCCGCAGGGGGGTTCCAGGACTATGGCTACACCTTC.

The chain has TRBV28 and TRBJ1-2, with D unresolved. V shed 7 bases and J shed 6 bases, with 21 bases lying between them. Germline loops: CDR1 MDHEN, CDR2 SYDVKM. The length of the CDR3 is 15 residues. The CDR3 DNA sequence: TGTGCCAGCATCGATTACGCAACAGAAACCGATGGCTACACCTTC. It yields the protein CASIDYATETDGYTF.

This clone showed up just a few times. The rearrangement uses TRBV7-9 and TRBJ2-6; TRBD1 agrees at 8 bases. CDR3 length: 15 amino acids. With V trimmed by 5 bases and J by 1 base, 1 base remained unmatched. Germline V gene data show CDR1 as SEHNR and CDR2 as FQNEAQ (reference sequence). The CDR3 DNA is TGTGCCAGCAGCAGGACAGGGTCTGGGGCCAACGTCCTGACTTTC. It codes for CASSRTGSGANVLTF.

The chain carries TRBV5-6 and TRBJ2-2; 7 nucleotides line up with TRBD2. The CDR3 length is 17 residues. CDR1 and CDR2 (germline): SGHDT, YYEEEE. After removal of 2 bases from V and 3 bases from J, the junction contained 10 bases not matched to a gene. Written as DNA, the CDR3 is TGTGCCAGCAGCTTTAATGGGGCTAGCGGTTACACCGGGGAGCTGTTTTTT. Amino acids: CASSFNGASGYTGELFF.

The chain couples TRBV11-2 to TRBJ1-1; weak D call: TRBD1 (5 bases). Germline-derived CDR1 and CDR2 are SGHAT and FQNNGV. The CDR3 totals 14 residues. V was clipped by 5 bases and J by 7 bases, with 17 bases between them. This CDR3 is CASSRGGTTNEAFF. Written as DNA, the CDR3 is TGTGCCAGCAGCAGGGGAGGGACTACCAATGAAGCTTTCTTT. Complete variable domain (other parts from reference TRBV11-2 and TRBJ1-1): EAGVAQSPRYKIIEKRQSVAFWCNPISGHATLYWYQQILGQGPKLLIQFQNNGVVDDSQLPKDRFSAERLKGVDSTLKIQPAKLEDSAVYLCASSRGGTTNEAFFGQGTRLTVV.

V gene TRBV5-1 combines with J gene TRBJ2-7; TRBD1 matches 9 bases. Germline lookup yields CDR1 SGHRS and CDR2 YFSETQ. The CDR3 has 14 amino acids. V dropped 6 bases and J dropped 2; count of bases not matched to a gene: 6. The CDR3 region is CASTLRDRAYEQYF. The CDR3 bases are TGCGCCAGCACCCTAAGGGACAGGGCCTACGAGCAGTACTTC.

The J gene is TRBJ2-1, the V gene TRBV6-1; D is unclear. V was shortened by 4 bases and J by 0 bases, with 7 bases between the two germline ends. This CDR3 is built from 14 residues. Germline loops: CDR1 MNHNS, CDR2 SASEGT. The CDR3 spells CASSVVNSYNEQFF. The CDR3 coding sequence is TGTGCCAGCAGTGTAGTTAACTCCTACAATGAGCAGTTCTTC.

The chain is built from TRBV19 and TRBJ2-2, with TRBD1 matching over 8 bases. Trimming at V came to 3 bases and at J to 5 bases, leaving 8 bases not matched to a gene. CDR1 is LNHDA and CDR2 is SQIVND in the germline V gene (reference sequence). This CDR3 region has 16 residues. The CDR3 bases are TGTGCCAGTAGTATTGTAGGACAGGGAGTTACCGGGGAGCTGTTTTTT. As protein: CASSIVGQGVTGELFF.

V usage is TRBV2 and J usage is TRBJ1-5; D possibly corresponds to TRBD1 (6 bases). CDR1 and CDR2 from the germline V gene are SNHLY and FYNNEI. The CDR3 extends over 13 amino acids. With 8 bases removed from V and 3 bases from J, the gap between germline ends came to 11 bases. CDR3 sequence reads: CASDRDTNQPQHF. The CDR3 DNA follows: TGTGCCAGCGACCGGGACACCAATCAGCCCCAGCATTTT.

This clone came up once. This chain joins TRBV28 and TRBJ2-7; D call uncertain. Trimming took off 6 bases at V and 3 bases at J, with 18 bases between the two ends. The V gene's germline CDR1 is MDHEN and CDR2 SYDVKM. The CDR3 runs 15 residues. This CDR3 is CASSPTWWSSYEQYF. DNA for the CDR3: TGTGCCAGCAGCCCAACTTGGTGGAGTAGCTACGAGCAGTACTTC.

V and J are TRBV30 and TRBJ2-1; D is perhaps TRBD2 (5 bases). Trimming shortened V by 0 bases and J by 7 bases, and 16 bases separated the two germline ends. The length of the CDR3 is 15 residues. Germline V lookup: CDR1 GTSNPN, CDR2 SVGIG (reference sequence). The CDR3: CAWSVPSQKRNEQFF. Here the CDR3 DNA reads TGTGCCTGGAGTGTGCCTAGCCAGAAAAGGAATGAGCAGTTCTTC.

The chain joins TRBV13 to TRBJ2-1; 7 positions agree with TRBD2. Germline CDR1 PRHDT, CDR2 FYEKMQ (reference sequence). CDR3 length: 15 residues. V was clipped by 3 bases and J by 6 bases; unmatched bases: 8. CDR3 sequence: CASSLYPGEGNEQFF. DNA of the CDR3: TGTGCCAGCAGCTTGTATCCCGGGGAGGGCAATGAGCAGTTCTTC.

The genes are TRBV11-2 and TRBJ2-3; D remains ambiguous. The CDR3 sequence is 15 residues long. The V end lost 0 bases, the J end lost 4 bases, and 11 bases lay between the germline ends. CDR1 is SGHAT and CDR2 is FQNNGV in the germline V gene. In DNA form, the CDR3 reads TGTGCCAGCAGCTTAGATACCTTTAGATCAGATACGCAGTATTTT. It codes for CASSLDTFRSDTQYF.

This chain joins TRBV30 and TRBJ2-5; D is undetermined. V was trimmed by 4 bases and J by 7 bases, leaving 10 bases between them. This CDR3 spans 11 amino acids. Germline V CDR1 and CDR2: GTSNPN, SVGIG (reference sequence). The CDR3 DNA reads as TGTGCCTGGAAACGAGGTCGGACCCAGTACTTC. Amino acids: CAWKRGRTQYF.

This clone has a handful of counts. V and J are TRBV10-3 and TRBJ2-7; tentatively, D is TRBD1 (5 bases). CDR1 and CDR2 from the germline V gene are ENHRY and SYGVKD. This CDR3 is built from 15 residues. The V end lost 2 bases, the J end lost 1 base, and 12 bases lay between the germline ends. CDR3 bases: TGTGCCATCAGTGAGGGACAAAGTAGGTCCTACGAGCAGTACTTC. It specifies CAISEGQSRSYEQYF.

A few counts support this clone. The genes are TRBV5-1 and TRBJ2-1, with 10 nucleotides matching TRBD2. CDR1 and CDR2 from the germline V gene are SGHRS and YFSETQ. The CDR3 sequence is 15 residues long. Trimming took 2 bases from V and 5 from J; bases not matched to a gene: 4. The CDR3 sequence is CASSLGLADDNEQFF. As DNA, the CDR3 is TGCGCCAGCAGCTTAGGACTAGCGGATGACAATGAGCAGTTCTTC. Using reference TRBV5-1 and TRBJ2-1 for the parts outside the CDR3, the full variable domain is KAGVTQTPRYLIKTRGQQVTLSCSPISGHRSVSWYQQTPGQGLQFLFEYFSETQRNKGNFPGRFSGRQFSNSRSEMNVSTLELGDSALYLCASSLGLADDNEQFFGPGTRLTVL.

The V call is TRBV25-1, the J call TRBJ2-7, with D possibly matching TRBD2 (5 bases). This CDR3 comprises 14 residues. With 5 bases removed from V and 6 bases from J, the gap between germline ends came to 17 bases. CDR1 and CDR2 (germline): MGHDK, SYGVNS. CDR3 loop: CASSMSGNLLEQYF. CDR3 nucleotide sequence: TGTGCCAGCAGTATGTCCGGGAACCTTCTCGAGCAGTACTTC.

The chain couples TRBV11-3 to TRBJ2-2; D not resolved. CDR3 length: 20 residues. Germline V gene sequence: CDR1 SGHNT, CDR2 YENEEA. V was cut by 0 bases and J by 1 base, with 21 bases left in between. The CDR3 DNA follows: TGTGCCAGCAGCTTAGACGGCTACAGATCCCCAAAACAGAACACCGGGGAGCTGTTTTTT. It translates to CASSLDGYRSPKQNTGELFF. The full variable domain, completed using reference TRBV11-3 and TRBJ2-2, is EAGVVQSPRYKIIEKKQPVAFWCNPISGHNTLYWYLQNLGQGPELLIRYENEEAVDDSQLPKDRFSAERLKGVDSTLKIQPAELGDSAVYLCASSLDGYRSPKQNTGELFFGEGSRLTVL.

This clone was counted once. The chain is built from TRBV5-1 and TRBJ2-5, with a weak D call TRBD1 (6 bases). V lost 5 bases to trimming and J lost 5 bases, with 13 bases between them. Germline V CDR1 and CDR2: SGHRS, YFSETQ. The CDR3 has 13 amino acids. The CDR3 region is CASRGRGLETQYF. CDR3 sequence (DNA): TGCGCCAGCAGGGGCAGGGGCTTGGAGACCCAGTACTTC.

This chain links TRBV29-1 with TRBJ2-1; TRBD2 matches at 7 bases. Germline lookup yields CDR1 SQVTM and CDR2 ANQGSEA. CDR3 length: 12 amino acids. J lost 8 bases, V lost 4 bases, and 5 bases had no gene match. The CDR3 bases are TGCAGCGTTGCCGGACTAGATCATGAGCAGTTCTTC. It is translated as CSVAGLDHEQFF.

The V call is TRBV4-1, the J call TRBJ2-5; tentatively, D is TRBD1 (6 bases). The CDR3 consists of 16 residues. V shed 0 bases and J shed 2 bases, with 13 bases lying between them. Germline V gene lookup returns CDR1 MGHRA and CDR2 YSYEKL. In DNA, the CDR3 is TGCGCCAGCAGCCAAGAATTCGGACAGATACAAGAGACCCAGTACTTC. It encodes CASSQEFGQIQETQYF.

This clone is a singleton in its sample. The J gene is TRBJ1-2, the V gene TRBV2, with 10 bases identical to TRBD1. After removal of 6 bases from V and 2 bases from J, the junction contained 3 bases not matched to a gene. In germline, CDR1 is SNHLY, CDR2 FYNNEI. CDR3 size: 14 residues. The CDR3 DNA reads TGTGCCAGCAGAGTGGACAGGGGGAACTATGGCTACACCTTC. It specifies CASRVDRGNYGYTF.

This chain joins TRBV5-6 and TRBJ1-4; no reliable D call. V was cut by 1 base and J by 4 bases, with 8 bases left in between. Germline CDR1 is SGHDT and CDR2 is YYEEEE. CDR3 length: 14 residues. CDR3 residues: CASSLLHLNEKLFF. Written as DNA, the CDR3 is TGTGCCAGCAGCTTGTTACACCTTAATGAAAAACTGTTTTTT. The complete variable domain, with remaining parts taken from reference TRBV5-6 and TRBJ1-4, reads DAGVTQSPTHLIKTRGQQVTLRCSPKSGHDTVSWYQQALGQGPQFIFQYYEEEERQRGNFPDRFSGHQFPNYSSELNVNALLLGDSALYLCASSLLHLNEKLFFGSGTQLSVL.

CDR3 residues: CASSLVPGTSGANEQFF. The CDR3 DNA follows: TGTGCCAGCAGCTTGGTTCCCGGGACTAGCGGGGCAAATGAGCAGTTCTTC. This chain joins TRBV5-4 and TRBJ2-1; 13 nucleotides line up with TRBD2. Germline V gene data show CDR1 as SGHNT and CDR2 as YYREEE (reference sequence). Trimming removed 0 bases from V and 7 bases from J; junction bases left unmatched: 7. The CDR3 length is 17 residues. The variable domain in full, with the rest retrieved from reference TRBV5-4 and TRBJ2-1, is ETGVTQSPTHLIKTRGQQVTLRCSSQSGHNTVSWYQQALGQGPQFIFQYYREEENGRGNFPPRFSGLQFPNYSSELNVNALELDDSALYLCASSLVPGTSGANEQFFGPGTRLTVL.